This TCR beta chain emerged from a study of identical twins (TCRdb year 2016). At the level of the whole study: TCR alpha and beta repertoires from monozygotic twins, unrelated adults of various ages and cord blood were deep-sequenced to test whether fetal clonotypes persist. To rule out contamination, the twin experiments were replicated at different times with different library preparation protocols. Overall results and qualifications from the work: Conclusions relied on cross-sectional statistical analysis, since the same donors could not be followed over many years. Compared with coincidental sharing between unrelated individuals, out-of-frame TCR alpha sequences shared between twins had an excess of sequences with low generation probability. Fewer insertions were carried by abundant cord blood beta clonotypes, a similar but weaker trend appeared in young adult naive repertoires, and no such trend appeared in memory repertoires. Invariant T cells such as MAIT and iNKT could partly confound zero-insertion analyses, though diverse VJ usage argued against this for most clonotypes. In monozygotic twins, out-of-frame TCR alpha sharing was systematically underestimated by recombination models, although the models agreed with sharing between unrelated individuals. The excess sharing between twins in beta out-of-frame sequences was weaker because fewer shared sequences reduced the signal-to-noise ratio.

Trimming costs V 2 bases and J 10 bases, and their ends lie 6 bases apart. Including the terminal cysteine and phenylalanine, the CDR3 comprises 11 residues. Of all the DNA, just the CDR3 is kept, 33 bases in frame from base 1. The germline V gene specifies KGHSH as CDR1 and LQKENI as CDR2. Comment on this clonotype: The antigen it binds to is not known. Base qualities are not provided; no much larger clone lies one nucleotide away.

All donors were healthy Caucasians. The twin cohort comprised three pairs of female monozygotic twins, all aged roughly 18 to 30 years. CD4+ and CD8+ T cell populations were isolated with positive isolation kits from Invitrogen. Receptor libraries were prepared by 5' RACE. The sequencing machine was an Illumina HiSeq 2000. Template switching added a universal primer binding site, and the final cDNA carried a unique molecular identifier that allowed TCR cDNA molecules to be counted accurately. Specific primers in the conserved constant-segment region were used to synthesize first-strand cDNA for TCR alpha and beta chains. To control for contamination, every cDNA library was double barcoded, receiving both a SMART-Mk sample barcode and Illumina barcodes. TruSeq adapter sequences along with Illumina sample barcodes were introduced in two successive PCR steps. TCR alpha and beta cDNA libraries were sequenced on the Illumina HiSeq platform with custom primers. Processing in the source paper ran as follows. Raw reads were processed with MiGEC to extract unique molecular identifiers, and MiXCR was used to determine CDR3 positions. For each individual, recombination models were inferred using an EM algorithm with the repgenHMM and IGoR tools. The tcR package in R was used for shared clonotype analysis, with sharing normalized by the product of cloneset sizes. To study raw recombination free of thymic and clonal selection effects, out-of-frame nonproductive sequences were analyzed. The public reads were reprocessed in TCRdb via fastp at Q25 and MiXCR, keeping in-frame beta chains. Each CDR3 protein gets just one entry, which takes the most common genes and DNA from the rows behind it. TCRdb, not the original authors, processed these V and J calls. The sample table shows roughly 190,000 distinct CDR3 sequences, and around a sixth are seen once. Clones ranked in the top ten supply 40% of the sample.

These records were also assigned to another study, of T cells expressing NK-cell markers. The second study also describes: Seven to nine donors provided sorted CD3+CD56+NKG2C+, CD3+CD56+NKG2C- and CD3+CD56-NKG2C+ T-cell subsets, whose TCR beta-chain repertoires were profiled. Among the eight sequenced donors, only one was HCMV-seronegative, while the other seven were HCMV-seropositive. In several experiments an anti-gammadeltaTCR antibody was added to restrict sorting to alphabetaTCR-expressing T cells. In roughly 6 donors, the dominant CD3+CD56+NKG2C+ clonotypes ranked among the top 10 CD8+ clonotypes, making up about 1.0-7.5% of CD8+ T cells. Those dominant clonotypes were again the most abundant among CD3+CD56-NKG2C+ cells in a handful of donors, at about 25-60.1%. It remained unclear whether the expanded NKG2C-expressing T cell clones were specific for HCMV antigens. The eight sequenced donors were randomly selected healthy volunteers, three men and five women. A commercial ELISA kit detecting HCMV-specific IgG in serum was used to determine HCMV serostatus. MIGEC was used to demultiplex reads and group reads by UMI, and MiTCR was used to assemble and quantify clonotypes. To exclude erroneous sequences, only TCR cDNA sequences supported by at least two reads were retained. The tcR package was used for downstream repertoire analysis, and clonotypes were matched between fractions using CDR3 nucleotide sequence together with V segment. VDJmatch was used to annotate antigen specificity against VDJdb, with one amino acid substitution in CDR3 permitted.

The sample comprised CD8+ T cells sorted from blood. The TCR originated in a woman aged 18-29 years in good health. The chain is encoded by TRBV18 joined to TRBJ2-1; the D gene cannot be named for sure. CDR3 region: CASSPFWEQFF. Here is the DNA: TGTGCCAGCTCACCATTTTGGGAGCAGTTCTTC.